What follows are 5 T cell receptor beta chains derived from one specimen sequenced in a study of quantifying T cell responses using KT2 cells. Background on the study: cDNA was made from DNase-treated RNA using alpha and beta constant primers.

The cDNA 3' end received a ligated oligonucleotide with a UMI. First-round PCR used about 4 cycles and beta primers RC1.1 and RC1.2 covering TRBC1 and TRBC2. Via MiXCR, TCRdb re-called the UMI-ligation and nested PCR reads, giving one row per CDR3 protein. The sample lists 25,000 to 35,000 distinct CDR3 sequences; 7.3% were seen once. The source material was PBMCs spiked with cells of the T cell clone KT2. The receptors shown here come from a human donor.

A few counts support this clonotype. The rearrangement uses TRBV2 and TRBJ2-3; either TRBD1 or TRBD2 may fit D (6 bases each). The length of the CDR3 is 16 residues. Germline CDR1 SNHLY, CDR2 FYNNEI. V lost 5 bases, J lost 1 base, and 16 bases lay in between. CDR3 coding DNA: TGTGCCAGCAGTCTTCTAGGGGGAGGAGGCACAGATACGCAGTATTTT. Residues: CASSLLGGGGTDTQYF.

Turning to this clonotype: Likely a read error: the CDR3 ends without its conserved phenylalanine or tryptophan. For the CDR3, the DNA is TGTGCCAGCAGCATCTACAGGGGGGGCAGCACAGATACGCAGTATCTT. This gives the protein CASSIYRGGSTDTQYL. The chain couples TRBV9 to TRBJ2-3, with D possibly TRBD1 on 8 matching bases. The ends were cut back, 4 bases at V and 0 bases at J, with 15 bases in the middle. From germline, CDR1 is SGDLS and CDR2 YYNGEE. The CDR3 covers 16 residues.

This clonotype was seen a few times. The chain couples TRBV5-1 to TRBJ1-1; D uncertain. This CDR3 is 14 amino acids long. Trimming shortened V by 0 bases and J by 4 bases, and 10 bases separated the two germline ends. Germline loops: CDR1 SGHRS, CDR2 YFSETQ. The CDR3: CASSLGGVGTEAFF. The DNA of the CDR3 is TGCGCCAGCAGCTTGGGTGGGGTCGGCACTGAAGCTTTCTTT.

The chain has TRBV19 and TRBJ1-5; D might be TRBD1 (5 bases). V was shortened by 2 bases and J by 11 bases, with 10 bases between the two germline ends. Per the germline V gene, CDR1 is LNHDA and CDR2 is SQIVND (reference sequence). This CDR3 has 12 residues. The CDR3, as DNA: TGTGCCAGTAGTATAATCCCGGGGGCCCAGCATTTT. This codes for CASSIIPGAQHF.

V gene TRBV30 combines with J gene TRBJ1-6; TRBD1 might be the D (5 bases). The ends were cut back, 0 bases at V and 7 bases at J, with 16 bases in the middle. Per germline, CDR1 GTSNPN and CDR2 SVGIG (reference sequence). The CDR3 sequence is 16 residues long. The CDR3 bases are TGTGCCTGGAGTGTACTTGGGACGTCTGAGAATTCACCCCTCCACTTT. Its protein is CAWSVLGTSENSPLHF.